These T cell receptor beta chains were read from a single sample in a study of T cell responses to AZD1222 COVID-19 vaccine. Sequencing used immunoSEQ multiplex PCR; TCRdb keeps in-frame clones, though not all of them. The sample includes about 150,000 clones, around 90% of them seen just once. Sequencing was performed on peripheral blood, taken on day 0 of AZD1222 vaccination. These receptor sequences come from an adult in good health. Each CDR3 is given with its conserved first and last residue. A D gene is named only where the DNA matches it firmly. Expanded clones get a size class; other rows say once, few or many, or leave the size out.

TRBD1	TRBV6-2/TRBV6-3	few	TRBJ1-6	CASSYGQGRSPLHF	TGTGCCAGCAGTTACGGACAGGGAAGGTCACCCCTCCACTTT
.	TRBV14	.	TRBJ1-1	CASSPSSRDETEAFF	TGTGCCAGCAGCCCTTCATCCAGGGATGAAACTGAAGCTTTCTTT
.	TRBV20-1	.	TRBJ1-1	CSAREGSVAFF	TGCAGTGCTAGAGAGGGGTCTGTCGCTTTCTTT
.	TRBV19	.	TRBJ2-1	CASSIKQGSYNEQFF	TGTGCCAGTAGTATAAAACAGGGTTCCTACAATGAGCAGTTCTTC
TRBD2	TRBV7-2	once	TRBJ2-7	CASSLRGTSGSYEQYF	TGTGCCAGCAGCTTAAGGGGCACTAGCGGATCCTACGAGCAGTACTTC
.	TRBV5-4	.	TRBJ2-7	CASSGGGTYEQYF	TGTGCCAGTTCCGGGGGAGGCACCTACGAGCAGTACTTC
.	TRBV20-1	.	TRBJ1-2	CSAAADGYTF	TGCAGTGCTGCCGCCGACGGCTACACCTTC
TRBD1	TRBV19	.	TRBJ1-6	CASSLGQEDSPLHF	TGTGCCAGTAGTTTGGGACAGGAGGATTCACCCCTCCACTTT
.	TRBV5-1	.	TRBJ1-6	CASSFSQGYNSPLHF	TGCGCCAGCAGCTTTTCGCAGGGGTACAATTCACCCCTCCACTTT
.	TRBV29-1	.	TRBJ2-7	CSVTQGPLSYEQYF	TGCAGCGTGACCCAGGGGCCCTTATCCTACGAGCAGTACTTC
.	TRBV5-1	.	TRBJ2-2	CASSPTWGGPFTGELFF	TGCGCCAGCAGCCCCACGTGGGGGGGGCCGTTCACCGGGGAGCTGTTTTTT
TRBD1	TRBV12-5	.	TRBJ1-5	CASGLATITGVNSNQPQHF	TGTGCTAGTGGTTTGGCAACCATTACAGGGGTCAATAGCAATCAGCCCCAGCATTTT
.	TRBV10-3	.	TRBJ1-2	CAINRDGGGYTF	TGTGCCATCAACAGGGACGGAGGAGGCTACACCTTC